A selection of T cell receptor beta chains follows, all from one sample in a study of OX40 agonist ivuxolimab in advanced cancers. Repertoires were generated with immunoSEQ multiplex PCR, while TCRdb's copy carries only in-frame clones and drops some. The sample holds tens of thousands of clones, roughly 84% seen once. This material consisted of CD4+ or CD8+ T cells sorted from blood, taken in a trial of the OX40 agonist ivuxolimab. These receptors all stem from an adult with an advanced solid tumor such as melanoma, head and neck, liver or kidney cancer. CDR3s include the opening cysteine and the closing phenylalanine or tryptophan. The order of the fields is V gene, clone size, D gene, J gene, CDR3 protein, CDR3 DNA. D genes are given only for firm matches. Size is stated for part of the rows, as once, few or many counts, or as a class when the clone is expanded.

TRBV5-6	few	.	TRBJ1-1	CASSLERRGSTEAFF	TGTGCCAGCAGCTTGGAGCGCCGGGGAAGCACTGAAGCTTTCTTT
TRBV7-9	.	TRBD1	TRBJ1-2	CASSPTGGPLGYTF	TGTGCCAGCAGCCCTACAGGGGGCCCCTTGGGCTACACCTTC
TRBV6-5	.	.	TRBJ2-2	CASRFLTGELFF	TGTGCCAGCAGATTTTTAACCGGGGAGCTGTTTTTT
TRBV30	.	.	TRBJ1-1	CAWSVGDMRRNTEAFF	TGTGCCTGGAGTGTTGGGGACATGAGGAGGAACACTGAAGCTTTCTTT
TRBV7-2	.	.	TRBJ2-2	CASSLTNTGELFF	TGTGCCAGCAGCTTAACCAACACCGGGGAGCTGTTTTTT
TRBV7-2	.	.	TRBJ2-5	CASSPRVGETQYF	TGTGCCAGCAGCCCCAGGGTCGGAGAGACCCAGTACTTC
TRBV2	.	.	TRBJ1-1	CASTQGGARGTEAFF	TGTGCCAGCACTCAAGGGGGGGCTCGAGGGACTGAAGCTTTCTTT
TRBV28	many	.	TRBJ1-1	CASSLTRPTSGTEAFF	TGTGCCAGCAGTTTAACTCGGCCCACCAGCGGGACTGAAGCTTTCTTT
TRBV4-3	.	TRBD1	TRBJ2-1	CASSRNRGSSYNEQFF	TGCGCCAGCAGCCGGAACAGGGGGAGCTCCTACAATGAGCAGTTCTTC
TRBV29-1	.	.	TRBJ2-7	CSVRMSISYEQYF	TGCAGCGTCCGTATGTCGATATCTTACGAGCAGTACTTC
TRBV9	.	.	TRBJ1-1	CASSPHFGTNTEAFF	TGTGCCAGCAGCCCCCACTTTGGGACCAACACTGAAGCTTTCTTT
TRBV23-1	.	.	TRBJ2-7	CASSQCHCTYEQYF	TGCGCCAGCAGTCAATGCCACTGTACCTACGAGCAGTACTTC
TRBV5-1	.	TRBD2	TRBJ2-7	CASSQGLAGLYEQYF	TGCGCCAGCAGCCAGGGACTAGCGGGACTTTACGAGCAGTACTTC
TRBV5-1	.	.	TRBJ2-5	CASSLGIQETQYF	TGCGCCAGCAGCTTGGGTATCCAAGAGACCCAGTACTTC
TRBV7-2	.	.	TRBJ2-1	CASSFIELTEQFF	TGTGCCAGCAGCTTTATCGAACTGACTGAGCAGTTCTTC
TRBV10-3	.	.	TRBJ2-4	CAISASVALAKNIQYF	TGTGCCATCAGTGCCTCGGTTGCGCTAGCCAAAAACATTCAGTACTTC
TRBV10-3	.	.	TRBJ2-5	CAISEGTKWETQYF	TGTGCCATCAGTGAGGGTACAAAATGGGAGACCCAGTACTTC